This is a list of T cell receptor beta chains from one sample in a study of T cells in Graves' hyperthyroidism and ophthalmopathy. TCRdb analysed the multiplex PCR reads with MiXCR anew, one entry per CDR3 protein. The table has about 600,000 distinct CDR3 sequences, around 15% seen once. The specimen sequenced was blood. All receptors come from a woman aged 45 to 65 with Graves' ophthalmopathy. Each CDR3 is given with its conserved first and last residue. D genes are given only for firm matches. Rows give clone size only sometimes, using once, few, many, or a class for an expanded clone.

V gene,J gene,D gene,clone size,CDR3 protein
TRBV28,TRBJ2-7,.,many,CASSLWTEQYEQYF
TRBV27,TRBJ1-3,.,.,CASSPRQSPPGFGNTIYF
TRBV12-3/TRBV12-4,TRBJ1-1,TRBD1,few,CASSNRGVSEAFF
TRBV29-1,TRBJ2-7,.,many,CSVGRGYEQYF
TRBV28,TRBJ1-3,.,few,CASSLWGTGNTIYF
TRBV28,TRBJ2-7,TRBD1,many,CASSSGTGPSSYEQYF
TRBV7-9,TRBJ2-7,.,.,CASSFASYEQYF
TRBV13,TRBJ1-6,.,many,CASALTGRNSPLHF
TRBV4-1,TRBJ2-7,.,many,CASSQVLKGRVTYEQYF
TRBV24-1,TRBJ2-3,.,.,CATSLRSTDTQYF
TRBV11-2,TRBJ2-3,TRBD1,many,CASSLLAGQGTDTQYF
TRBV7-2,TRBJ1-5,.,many,CASSLAVLGSNQPQHF
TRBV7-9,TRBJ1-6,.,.,CASSSQNNPNSPLHF
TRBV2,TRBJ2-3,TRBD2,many,CASQSTSGRAVRTDTQYF
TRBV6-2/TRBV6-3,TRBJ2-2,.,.,CASKETVAGELFF
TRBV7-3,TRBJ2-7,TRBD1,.,CASSQVGTGVEQYF
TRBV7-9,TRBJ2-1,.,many,CASSLRMGLSNEQFF
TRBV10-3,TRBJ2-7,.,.,CAIRWGVYEQYF
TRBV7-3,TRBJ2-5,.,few,CASSLGRTETQYF
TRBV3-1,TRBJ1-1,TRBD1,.,CASSQVFGQGSMNTEAFF
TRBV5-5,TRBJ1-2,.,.,CASSLVVGDYGYTF
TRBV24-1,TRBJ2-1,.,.,CATSDYNDNEQFF
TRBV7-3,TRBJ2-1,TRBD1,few,CASSTGDRARDEQFF
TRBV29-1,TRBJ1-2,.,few,CSSGGGTHTDGYTF
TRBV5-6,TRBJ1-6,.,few,CASSSYRTAYNSPLHF
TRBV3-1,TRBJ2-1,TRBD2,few,CASRPIAGESSYNEQFF
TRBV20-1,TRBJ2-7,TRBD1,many,CSAEGQDSYEQYF
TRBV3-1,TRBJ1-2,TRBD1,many,CASRDDRDYGYTF
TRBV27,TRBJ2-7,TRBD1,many,CASRKTGGTYEQYF
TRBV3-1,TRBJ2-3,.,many,CASSQDVGFTDTQYF
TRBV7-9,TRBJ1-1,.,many,CASSHDIRDEAFF
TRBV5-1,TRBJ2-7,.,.,CASSTGLTYEQYF
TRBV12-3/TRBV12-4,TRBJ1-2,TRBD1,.,CASSARDREYYGYTF
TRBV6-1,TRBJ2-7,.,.,CASSSRRGISYEQYF
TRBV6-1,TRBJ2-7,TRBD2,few,CASSSAGLGLAGGYEQYF
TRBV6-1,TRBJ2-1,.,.,CASRRSYNEQFF
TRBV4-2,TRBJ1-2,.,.,CASSLQGGLGYGYTF
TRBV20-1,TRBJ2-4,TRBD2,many,CSASLDGGRVIGIQYF
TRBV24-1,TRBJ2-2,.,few,CATSDGPGTFPTGELFF